These 7 T cell receptor beta chains came from one sample sequenced in a study of CD8 T cells in ankylosing spondylitis. TCRdb reanalysed the 5' RACE reads using MiXCR and keeps one entry per CDR3 protein. The sample records 150,000 to 200,000 distinct CDR3 sequences, about an eighth being singletons. The sequenced sample consisted of blood, either unsorted or a sorted T cell fraction (not recorded which). The receptors come from a female donor with ankylosing spondylitis or in good health (not recorded which).

Only a few counts were recorded for this clonotype. The CDR3 DNA reads as TGTGCCACCAGCAACTCGGACAGGGGAAACTACCCTTTCTATGGCACTGAAGCTTTCTTT. Encoded protein: CATSNSDRGNYPFYGTEAFF. The chain carries TRBV15 and TRBJ1-1; 9 bases agree with TRBD1. CDR1 is LNHNV and CDR2 is YYDKDF in the germline V gene (reference sequence). The CDR3 has 20 amino acids. V trimming: 4 bases; J trimming: 4 bases; junction bases outside the gene matches: 22.

This clonotype was counted many times. This sequence joins TRBV5-1 and TRBJ2-7, with a tentative D call TRBD1 (6 bases). There are 13 residues in the CDR3. Germline V gene lookup returns CDR1 SGHRS and CDR2 YFSETQ. V was shortened by 1 base and J by 8 bases, with 13 bases between the two germline ends. CDR3 residues: CASSLTGSYQQYF. The CDR3 bases are TGCGCCAGCAGCTTGACAGGGTCCTATCAGCAGTACTTC.

This clonotype was found a few times. This chain uses TRBV29-1 with TRBJ2-1; 16 bases line up with TRBD2. The CDR3 totals 15 residues. The germline CDR1 and CDR2 sequences are SQVTM and ANQGSEA. V lost 4 bases and J lost 10; bases outside the gene matches: 7. In nucleotides, the CDR3 is TGCAGCGTTGGAGGGACTAGCGGGAGGGCTCGGGAGCAGTTCTTC. Its protein product is CSVGGTSGRAREQFF.

This clonotype was picked up many times. V is TRBV7-9 and J is TRBJ2-1, with 8 bases identical to TRBD2. Germline trimming cut 3 bases from V and 6 bases from J; bases unmatched to any gene: 7. Germline values: CDR1 SEHNR, CDR2 FQNEAQ (reference sequence). CDR3 length equals 15 residues. The CDR3 bases are TGTGCCAGCAGCTTCGGGACTAGAATTCCCAATGAGCAGTTCTTC. Its translation: CASSFGTRIPNEQFF.

The chain recombines TRBV11-2 with TRBJ2-3; 11 nucleotides match TRBD2. The V and J ends lost 4 bases and 0 bases, in that order; junction bases with no gene match: 18. CDR3 length: 21 residues. Germline loops: CDR1 SGHAT, CDR2 FQNNGV. This CDR3 is CASSWGGFLAGGRPSTDTQYF. The CDR3 nucleotides read TGTGCCAGCAGCTGGGGGGGATTCCTAGCGGGAGGTCGACCTAGCACAGATACGCAGTATTTT.

The table lists this clonotype with many counts. CDR3 residues: CASSQLVKAPGSNTDTQYF. DNA of the CDR3: TGTGCCAGCAGCCAGCTAGTTAAAGCACCCGGGAGTAACACAGATACGCAGTATTTT. The chain has TRBV4-2 and TRBJ2-3; D is possibly TRBD2 (6 bases). Germline values: CDR1 LGHNA, CDR2 YNFKEQ. V dropped 3 bases and J dropped 2 bases, with 24 bases sitting between them. The CDR3 consists of 19 residues.

As to this clonotype: A clone one base away is much larger, so this may be a read error. This chain uses TRBV7-2 with TRBJ1-5; D call uncertain. The CDR3 runs 12 residues. Germline CDR1 and CDR2: SGHTA and FQGNSA. With 1 base removed from V and 6 bases from J, the gap between germline ends came to 4 bases. CDR3 nucleotide sequence: TGTGCCAGCAGCTTAGGGATTCAGCCCCAGCATTTT. Protein sequence: CASSLGIQPQHF. Combining the CDR3 with reference TRBV7-2 and TRBJ1-5 gives the whole variable domain GAGVSQSPSNKVTEKGKDVELRCDPISGHTALYWYRQSLGQGLEFLIYFQGNSAPDKSGLPSDRFSAERTGGSVSTLTIQRTQQEDSAVYLCASSLGIQPQHFGDGTRLSIL.